Each of the 32 T cell receptor beta chains below was sequenced from the same sample in a study of OX40 agonist ivuxolimab in advanced cancers. Clones were read by immunoSEQ multiplex PCR, and TCRdb kept only the in-frame ones, dropping some. The sample has 54,000 or so clones, about 80% seen once. The sequenced sample was CD4+ or CD8+ T cells sorted from blood, obtained in a trial of the OX40 agonist ivuxolimab. Every receptor here comes from an adult with an advanced solid tumor such as melanoma, head and neck, liver or kidney cancer.

The CDR3 nucleotides read TGCAGTGCTAGGACTGGGTATGAGCAGTTCTTC. It encodes CSARTGYEQFF. This chain links TRBV20-1 with TRBJ2-1; no definite D call. The CDR3 spans 11 residues. The ends were cut back, 3 bases at V and 8 bases at J, with 8 bases in the middle. CDR1 and CDR2 from the germline V gene are DFQATT and SNEGSKA (reference sequence).

The chain carries TRBV27 and TRBJ2-6; D unresolved. The CDR3 contains 19 residues. Trimming took 0 bases from V and 0 from J, leaving 15 bases between them. Germline V lookup: CDR1 MNHEY, CDR2 SMNVEV (reference sequence). The CDR3 protein is CASSLSRVLKHSGANVLTF. The CDR3 bases are TGTGCCAGCAGTTTATCGAGAGTGCTGAAGCACTCTGGGGCCAACGTCCTGACTTTC.

This chain uses TRBV6-5 with TRBJ2-3, with 8 bases aligning to TRBD1. Germline loops: CDR1 MNHEY, CDR2 SVGAGI. The ends lost 5 bases at V and 6 bases at J; junction bases unmatched: 7. The CDR3 length is 14 residues. As DNA, the CDR3 is TGTGCCAGCAGTCCCCGTCGACAGGGGGATACGCAGTATTTT. It encodes CASSPRRQGDTQYF.

The chain couples TRBV7-6 to TRBJ1-1, with a weak D call TRBD1 (5 bases). Germline V CDR1 and CDR2: SGHVS, FNYEAQ. With 0 bases removed from V and 2 bases from J, the gap between germline ends came to 10 bases. The CDR3 extends over 15 amino acids. This CDR3 is CASSLAGQLNTEAFF. In DNA, the CDR3 is TGTGCCAGCAGCTTAGCGGGGCAGCTCAACACTGAAGCTTTCTTT.

V is TRBV11-2 and J is TRBJ1-6; perhaps TRBD1 as D (5 bases). This CDR3 is built from 13 residues. Germline CDR1 and CDR2: SGHAT and FQNNGV. Trimming took off 5 bases at V and 13 bases at J, with 15 bases between the two ends. The CDR3 protein is CASSPGAYPPLHF. CDR3 in DNA: TGTGCCAGCAGCCCCGGGGCATATCCTCCCCTCCACTTT.

A note on this clone: One end of the junction is discordant with germline, which a read error may explain. The identical CDR3 is also encoded by other nucleotide sequences in the sample. This chain connects TRBV6-5 to TRBJ2-1; D is possibly TRBD1 (6 bases). CDR1 MNHEY and CDR2 SVGAGI come from the germline V gene. This CDR3 has 15 amino acids. The chain's CDR3 is CASSYGSNRDNEQFF. The CDR3 nucleotides are TGTGCTAGCAGTTACGGCAGCAACAGGGACAATGAGCAGTTCTTC.

The V and J genes are TRBV19 and TRBJ2-2; TRBD2 matches at 10 bases. The germline CDR1 and CDR2 sequences are LNHDA and SQIVND (reference sequence). The CDR3 is made up of 19 amino acids. Unmatched junction bases numbered 11, after V lost 3 bases and J lost 1 base. The CDR3 sequence: CASSIAGLAGALNTGELFF. For the CDR3, the DNA is TGTGCCAGTAGTATCGCAGGGCTAGCGGGAGCGTTGAACACCGGGGAGCTGTTTTTT.

V and J are TRBV4-3 and TRBJ2-7; 14 nucleotides line up with TRBD2. V lost 0 bases to trimming and J lost 2 bases; unmatched junction nucleotides: 6. CDR1 is LGHNA, CDR2 YSLEER, per germline. The CDR3 extends over 18 amino acids. Written as DNA, the CDR3 is TGCGCCAGCAGCCAAGAAGGACTAGCGGGGGGAATAACCTACGAGCAGTACTTC. Protein sequence: CASSQEGLAGGITYEQYF.

The chain couples TRBV5-1 to TRBJ2-5, with 10 bases lining up with TRBD2. V dropped 6 bases and J dropped 7; count of bases not matched to a gene: 12. Germline lookup yields CDR1 SGHRS and CDR2 YFSETQ. The CDR3 is 15 amino acids. DNA for the CDR3: TGCGCCAGCATCTCTGGGCTAGCGGGAGTAGGGACCCAGTACTTC. Protein product: CASISGLAGVGTQYF.

This chain uses TRBV5-1 with TRBJ2-2; 8 nucleotides match TRBD2. The CDR3 loop spans 15 amino acids. V shed 0 bases and J 4 bases; nucleotides not matched to a gene: 2. From germline, CDR1 is SGHRS and CDR2 YFSETQ. The CDR3 DNA follows: TGCGCCAGCAGCTTGGGCAGCGGGGGCACCGGGGAGCTGTTTTTT. Translation: CASSLGSGGTGELFF. The full variable domain, with the rest looked up from reference TRBV5-1 and TRBJ2-2, is KAGVTQTPRYLIKTRGQQVTLSCSPISGHRSVSWYQQTPGQGLQFLFEYFSETQRNKGNFPGRFSGRQFSNSRSEMNVSTLELGDSALYLCASSLGSGGTGELFFGEGSRLTVL.

The rearrangement links TRBV6-5 to TRBJ2-5; 7 positions agree with TRBD1. The CDR3 extends over 15 amino acids. V was pared by 3 bases and J by 1 base, with 5 bases of the junction left unmatched. Germline CDR1 is MNHEY and CDR2 is SVGAGI. CDR3 DNA sequence: TGTGCCAGCAGTTATGGGGGACAGCCCCAAGAGACCCAGTACTTC. Its translation is CASSYGGQPQETQYF.

The rearrangement joins TRBV5-1 to TRBJ2-1, with 11 bases identical to TRBD2. Germline V CDR1 and CDR2: SGHRS, YFSETQ. Trimming at V came to 1 base and at J to 7 bases, leaving 4 bases not matched to a gene. The CDR3 has 15 amino acids. CDR3 protein: CASSLRIAGGNEQFF. CDR3 nucleotide sequence: TGCGCCAGCAGCTTGAGAATAGCGGGGGGGAATGAGCAGTTCTTC.

The CDR3 is CASSQGRLRVTDTQYF. The CDR3 DNA reads as TGTGCCAGCAGCCAGGGACGTCTGAGGGTGACAGATACGCAGTATTTT. The chain employs TRBV5-6 and TRBJ2-3, with D perhaps being TRBD1 or TRBD2 (5 bases each). In germline, CDR1 is SGHDT, CDR2 YYEEEE. The V gene lost 4 bases and the J gene lost 3 bases, with 18 bases spanning the gap. The CDR3 is 16 amino acids.

The V call is TRBV28, the J call TRBJ1-5; no clear D. V shed 7 bases and J shed 3 bases, with 16 bases lying between them. The CDR3 is 15 residues long. Germline CDR1 MDHEN, CDR2 SYDVKM. The CDR3 reads CASTHPAGLNQPQHF. The CDR3 DNA reads TGTGCCAGCACCCACCCGGCCGGCCTCAATCAGCCCCAGCATTTT.

This CDR3 is CASSLVTSGNNGELFF. The CDR3 coding sequence is TGCGCCAGCAGCTTGGTGACTAGCGGGAATAACGGGGAGCTGTTTTTT. The chain combines TRBV5-1 with TRBJ2-2, with TRBD2 matching 11 bases. This CDR3 is built from 16 residues. In germline, CDR1 is SGHRS, CDR2 YFSETQ. The ends lost 0 bases at V and 7 bases at J; junction bases unmatched: 5. The full variable domain, in which reference TRBV5-1 and TRBJ2-2 provide the parts outside the CDR3, is KAGVTQTPRYLIKTRGQQVTLSCSPISGHRSVSWYQQTPGQGLQFLFEYFSETQRNKGNFPGRFSGRQFSNSRSEMNVSTLELGDSALYLCASSLVTSGNNGELFFGEGSRLTVL.

The rearrangement joins TRBV19 to TRBJ2-1; the D is unclear. V lost 6 bases, J lost 0 bases, and 9 bases lay in between. This CDR3 region has 14 residues. Germline lookup yields CDR1 LNHDA and CDR2 SQIVND (reference sequence). In DNA form, the CDR3 reads TGTGCCAGTAGAGACATATCCTCCTACAATGAGCAGTTCTTC. It codes for CASRDISSYNEQFF.

The chain has TRBV6-6 and TRBJ1-1, with D unresolved. Germline V gene data show CDR1 as MNHNY and CDR2 as SVGAGI (reference sequence). The CDR3 is 12 residues long. The V gene lost 6 bases and the J gene lost 7 bases, with 12 bases spanning the gap. This CDR3 is CASRINQVEAFF. The CDR3, as DNA: TGTGCCAGCAGAATTAATCAGGTTGAAGCTTTCTTT.

J is TRBJ2-7 and V is TRBV6-1, with TRBD2 as a possible D gene (6 bases). V lost 4 bases and J 2 bases, leaving 12 bases between the germline ends. Germline CDR1 is MNHNS and CDR2 is SASEGT. This CDR3 comprises 14 residues. This chain's CDR3 is CASSVTGGTYEQYF. DNA of the CDR3: TGTGCCAGCAGTGTAACCGGGGGTACCTACGAGCAGTACTTC.

This sequence joins TRBV7-2 and TRBJ2-1; 7 bases map to TRBD1. V dropped 0 bases and J dropped 4; count of bases not matched to a gene: 6. CDR1 and CDR2 from the germline V gene are SGHTA and FQGNSA. The CDR3 runs to 16 residues. The CDR3: CASSLAWDSQYNEQFF. CDR3 bases: TGTGCCAGCAGCTTAGCTTGGGACAGCCAGTACAATGAGCAGTTCTTC.

V is TRBV2 and J is TRBJ2-1, with unresolved D. Germline loops: CDR1 SNHLY, CDR2 FYNNEI. The CDR3 has 16 amino acids. V lost 4 bases, J lost 5 bases, and 18 bases lay in between. CDR3 in DNA: TGTGCCAGCAGTGCCCGGGTTCTTTTGCCTCACAATGAGCAGTTCTTC. Protein product: CASSARVLLPHNEQFF.

J is TRBJ1-2 and V is TRBV15; maybe TRBD1 (5 bases). The V end lost 4 bases, the J end lost 1 base, and 10 bases lay between the germline ends. Germline V CDR1 and CDR2: LNHNV, YYDKDF (reference sequence). The CDR3 is 14 amino acids. CDR3 amino acids: CATSKGTVNYGYTF. CDR3 nucleotides: TGTGCCACCAGCAAGGGGACCGTTAACTATGGCTACACCTTC.

This clone appeared many times. This CDR3 is CASTAGRNSNQPQHF. The DNA of the CDR3 is TGTGCCAGTACCGCGGGACGCAATAGCAATCAGCCCCAGCATTTT. This rearrangement joins TRBV19 to TRBJ1-5; D perhaps matches TRBD1 (5 bases). Germline loops: CDR1 LNHDA, CDR2 SQIVND (reference sequence). CDR3 length: 15 amino acids. Trimming pared 7 bases from V and 0 bases from J, leaving 13 bases between.

The chain joins TRBV7-2 to TRBJ1-5; the match to TRBD1 covers 7 bases. The J segment lost 5 bases and the V segment lost 3 bases, leaving 1 base of the junction unmatched. The CDR3 extends over 13 amino acids. CDR1 is SGHTA and CDR2 is FQGNSA in the germline V gene. CDR3 bases: TGTGCCAGCAGCTTCGACAGGGATCAGCCCCAGCATTTT. Protein sequence: CASSFDRDQPQHF.

The V call is TRBV5-5, the J call TRBJ2-1, with D possibly TRBD1 on 5 matching bases. Trimming removed 1 base at V and 6 bases at J, with 14 bases between. This CDR3 has 15 amino acids. Germline values: CDR1 SGHKS, CDR2 YYEKEE (reference sequence). As DNA, the CDR3 is TGTGCCAGCAGCTTGCCAGGACACACCGGCAATGAGCAGTTCTTC. This sequence encodes CASSLPGHTGNEQFF.

The chain has TRBV5-1 and TRBJ2-7; 9 bases fit TRBD1. Losses at the gene ends were 4 bases for V and 2 bases for J; bases not matched to a gene: 10. The germline CDR1 and CDR2 sequences are SGHRS and YFSETQ. The CDR3 is 16 amino acids. The CDR3 bases are TGCGCCAGCAGCACCCAGGGGACAGGGAGACCCTACGAGCAGTACTTC. Its protein is CASSTQGTGRPYEQYF.

This chain uses TRBV7-2 with TRBJ2-1, with 9 nucleotides matching TRBD1. The junction had 2 bases not matched to a gene; V was cut back by 5 bases and J by 6 bases. This CDR3 is 13 amino acids long. Germline CDR1 reads SGHTA; CDR2 reads FQGNSA. DNA of the CDR3: TGTGCCAGCAGCCGGGACAGGGTCAATGAGCAGTTCTTC. Protein sequence: CASSRDRVNEQFF.

The CDR3 sequence: CASSLEGGQNQPQHF. The CDR3 nucleotides read TGCGCCAGCAGCTTGGAAGGCGGACAGAATCAGCCCCAGCATTTT. The V call is TRBV5-1, the J call TRBJ1-5, with TRBD1 as a possible D gene (6 bases). V lost 0 bases to trimming and J lost 4 bases, with 11 bases between them. Germline-derived CDR1 and CDR2 are SGHRS and YFSETQ. The CDR3 extends over 15 amino acids.

The chain is built from TRBV7-6 and TRBJ1-2, with a possible D match to TRBD1 (5 bases). This CDR3 is 13 amino acids long. V was pared by 2 bases and J by 2 bases, with 6 bases between. Looked up from germline, CDR1 is SGHVS and CDR2 is FNYEAQ. In nucleotides, the CDR3 is TGTGCCAGCAGCTTACAGGGAAACTATGGCTACACCTTC. Translation gives CASSLQGNYGYTF.

This sequence joins TRBV28 and TRBJ2-3; TRBD2 matches 14 bases. The V gene end was trimmed by 4 bases and the J gene end by 1 base; junction bases not matched to a gene: 7. The V gene's germline CDR1 is MDHEN and CDR2 SYDVKM. The CDR3 consists of 18 residues. The CDR3 region has the DNA TGTGCCAGCAGTTCCATCCTGACTAGCGGGGGGGGCACAGATACGCAGTATTTT. The encoded protein is CASSSILTSGGGTDTQYF.

V is TRBV7-2 and J is TRBJ2-5; 7 bases fit TRBD1. This CDR3 is 14 amino acids long. With V trimmed by 5 bases and J by 6 bases, 9 bases remained unmatched. Germline V CDR1 and CDR2: SGHTA, FQGNSA. CDR3 amino acids: CASSLSGGLQTQYF. CDR3 sequence (DNA): TGTGCCAGCAGCCTGTCAGGGGGTCTACAGACCCAGTACTTC.

The chain has TRBV7-2 and TRBJ1-5; D gene ambiguous. Germline V gene lookup returns CDR1 SGHTA and CDR2 FQGNSA. V was clipped by 3 bases and J by 7 bases, with 16 bases between them. The CDR3 is 15 residues long. This CDR3 is CASSLEDGFRQPQHF. The DNA for the CDR3 is TGTGCCAGCAGCTTGGAGGACGGCTTTAGACAGCCCCAGCATTTT.

This clone has more than one count but fewer than ten. The chain uses TRBV11-2 and TRBJ2-2; D remains unclear. Germline CDR1 and CDR2: SGHAT and FQNNGV. Deletions cut 5 bases from V and 0 bases from J, with 7 bases between. The CDR3 spans 14 residues. In nucleotides, the CDR3 is TGTGCCAGCAGCCGCACACCGAACACCGGGGAGCTGTTTTTT. Translating it yields CASSRTPNTGELFF.